The rows below give T cell receptor beta chains drawn from one sample of a study of vaccination effects on CD4 cells after COVID-19. No cognate antigen is known for these TCRs. Assay: immunoSEQ multiplex PCR; the TCRdb copy retains only in-frame clones and omits some. Here the sample spans tens of thousands of clones, almost 70% being singletons. Sample: CD4+ T cells from PBMCs cultured with HCoV-NL63 spike peptides, taken before COVID-19 vaccination. Source of these receptors: a human donor who received a COVID-19 vaccine. Each CDR3 is given with its conserved first and last residue. Fields, in order: clone size, J gene, D gene, V gene, CDR3 protein, CDR3 DNA. The D gene is left open where the match is weak. Clone size appears in some rows only: once, few, many, or a class for an expanded clone.

abundance: NA; j_gene: TRBJ2-3; d_gene: NA; v_gene: TRBV12-3/TRBV12-4; CDR3aa: CASSFNEADTQYF; CDR3nt: TGTGCCAGCAGTTTTAATGAGGCAGATACGCAGTATTTT
abundance: NA; j_gene: TRBJ2-1; d_gene: NA; v_gene: TRBV6-5; CDR3aa: CASSYSIRGDSEQFF; CDR3nt: TGTGCCAGCAGTTACTCGATCAGGGGGGATAGTGAGCAGTTCTTC
abundance: few; j_gene: TRBJ2-3; d_gene: TRBD2; v_gene: TRBV19; CDR3aa: CASSIEKREGNTQYF; CDR3nt: TGTGCCAGTAGTATAGAGAAGCGGGAGGGAAATACGCAGTATTTT
abundance: NA; j_gene: TRBJ1-1; d_gene: NA; v_gene: TRBV25-1; CDR3aa: CASSAGAEAFF; CDR3nt: TGTGCCAGCAGTGCGGGGGCCGAAGCTTTCTTT
abundance: hyperexpanded; j_gene: TRBJ1-1; d_gene: NA; v_gene: TRBV10-1; CDR3aa: CASKPTGLHTEAFF; CDR3nt: TGCGCCAGCAAACCTACAGGATTACACACTGAAGCTTTCTTT
abundance: NA; j_gene: TRBJ1-1; d_gene: NA; v_gene: TRBV5-1; CDR3aa: CASSLTGLNTEAFF; CDR3nt: TGCGCCAGCAGCTTGACAGGACTGAACACTGAAGCTTTCTTT
abundance: NA; j_gene: TRBJ1-6; d_gene: NA; v_gene: TRBV25-1; CDR3aa: CASRARIATDFNNSPLHF; CDR3nt: TGTGCCAGCAGAGCCCGGATAGCGACAGACTTTAATAATTCACCCCTCCACTTT
abundance: NA; j_gene: TRBJ2-7; d_gene: NA; v_gene: TRBV7-8; CDR3aa: CASSLGAVSALGEQYF; CDR3nt: TGTGCCAGCAGCTTAGGAGCTGTGTCAGCGTTGGGCGAGCAGTACTTC
abundance: NA; j_gene: TRBJ1-5; d_gene: TRBD1; v_gene: TRBV27; CDR3aa: CASSPGQVAQPQHF; CDR3nt: TGTGCCAGCAGCCCAGGACAGGTAGCTCAGCCCCAGCATTTT
abundance: few; j_gene: TRBJ1-2; d_gene: NA; v_gene: TRBV5-5; CDR3aa: CASSLRGDYYTF; CDR3nt: TGTGCCAGCAGCTTGCGAGGGGATTACTACACCTTC
abundance: NA; j_gene: TRBJ1-5; d_gene: NA; v_gene: TRBV6-5; CDR3aa: CASNPQGNQPQHF; CDR3nt: TGTGCCAGCAACCCACAGGGAAACCAGCCCCAGCATTTT
abundance: NA; j_gene: TRBJ2-2; d_gene: NA; v_gene: TRBV6-6; CDR3aa: CASSYPQTANTGELFF; CDR3nt: TGTGCCAGCAGTTACCCCCAGACAGCGAACACCGGGGAGCTGTTTTTT
abundance: NA; j_gene: TRBJ1-4; d_gene: NA; v_gene: TRBV5-4; CDR3aa: CASSLSPRTDEKLFF; CDR3nt: TGTGCCAGCAGCTTAAGCCCAAGGACAGATGAAAAACTGTTTTTT
abundance: few; j_gene: TRBJ2-4; d_gene: TRBD2; v_gene: TRBV2; CDR3aa: CASSTGTRHSYF; CDR3nt: TGTGCCAGCAGTACCGGGACTAGACATAGTTACTTC
abundance: few; j_gene: TRBJ1-4; d_gene: NA; v_gene: TRBV4-1; CDR3aa: CASSQATLKEKLFF; CDR3nt: TGCGCCAGCAGCCAAGCGACGCTTAAGGAAAAACTGTTTTTT
abundance: NA; j_gene: TRBJ2-2; d_gene: TRBD2; v_gene: TRBV9; CDR3aa: CASSDLTIAGAGELFF; CDR3nt: TGTGCCAGCAGCGATCTGACTATAGCGGGAGCTGGGGAGCTGTTTTTT
abundance: NA; j_gene: TRBJ2-7; d_gene: TRBD1; v_gene: TRBV7-8; CDR3aa: CASSSRTGSYEQYF; CDR3nt: TGTGCCAGCAGCTCCAGGACAGGCTCCTACGAGCAGTACTTC
abundance: NA; j_gene: TRBJ2-7; d_gene: NA; v_gene: TRBV29-1; CDR3aa: CSVAAGLGGSTYEQYF; CDR3nt: TGCAGCGTTGCGGCGGGTTTGGGGGGCAGTACCTACGAGCAGTACTTC
abundance: NA; j_gene: TRBJ2-7; d_gene: NA; v_gene: TRBV29-1; CDR3aa: CSAKNPRDYEQYF; CDR3nt: TGCAGCGCAAAAAATCCCCGGGACTACGAGCAGTACTTC
abundance: NA; j_gene: TRBJ2-1; d_gene: TRBD2; v_gene: TRBV3-1/TRBV3-2; CDR3aa: CASSQDPPSGNTYNEQFF; CDR3nt: TGTGCCAGCAGCCAAGATCCCCCTAGCGGGAACACCTACAATGAGCAGTTCTTC
abundance: medium-sized; j_gene: TRBJ1-1; d_gene: NA; v_gene: TRBV20-1; CDR3aa: CSVYRVTEAFF; CDR3nt: TGCAGTGTTTATAGGGTTACTGAAGCTTTCTTT
abundance: NA; j_gene: TRBJ2-2; d_gene: NA; v_gene: TRBV27; CDR3aa: CASGKTGRSTGELFF; CDR3nt: TGTGCCAGCGGAAAGACGGGGAGAAGCACCGGGGAGCTGTTTTTT